This is a list of T cell receptor beta chains from one sample in a study of regulatory T cells in long-lasting Graves disease. TCRdb re-analysed the multiplex PCR reads in MiXCR, keeping a single row per CDR3 protein. Found here are some 400,000 distinct CDR3 sequences, about 15% of them singletons; the top ten hold over 15%. These records were also assigned to another study, of T cells in Graves' hyperthyroidism and ophthalmopathy.

This material consisted of peripheral blood mononuclear cells (PBMCs), taken at new diagnosis, from a patient treated with antithyroid drugs. The receptors originated from a woman aged 30 to 39 with Graves disease. Each CDR3 is given with its conserved first and last residue. The order of the fields is J gene, V gene, clone size, D gene, CDR3 DNA, CDR3 protein. The D gene is left open where the match is weak. Not all rows give a size; the values are once, few, many and, for expanded clones, a class.

>TRBJ2-5|TRBV20-1|once|TRBD1
TGCAGTGCTGTACGACAGGGGCGCCCCCAAGAGACCCAGTACTTC
CSAVRQGRPQETQYF
>TRBJ2-1|TRBV13|few|.
TGTGCCAGCAGCTTAGGTGGGGGAGAGTACAATGAGCAGTTCTTC
CASSLGGGEYNEQFF
>TRBJ2-1|TRBV4-1|many|TRBD2
TGCGCCAGCAGCCAAGTGACTAGCGGGAGAGGTGAGCAGTTCTTC
CASSQVTSGRGEQFF
>TRBJ1-1|TRBV11-3|many|.
TGTGCCAGCAGCCGAACAGGGTTTAAGACCAGCGGGTACACTGAAGCTTTCTTT
CASSRTGFKTSGYTEAFF
>TRBJ2-7|TRBV12-3/TRBV12-4|many|.
TGTGCCAGCAGTTTCTCTCGGCGGGACTACGAGCAGTACTTC
CASSFSRRDYEQYF
>TRBJ2-7|TRBV20-1|many|TRBD2
TGCAGTGCTAGACGGACTAGCTCTAACTACGAGCAGTACTTC
CSARRTSSNYEQYF
>TRBJ2-7|TRBV15|.|.
TGTGCCACCAGCAGCGCGTACGAGCAGTACTTC
CATSSAYEQYF
>TRBJ1-5|TRBV20-1|.|TRBD1
TGCAGTGCTAGGCAGGGGGGGGGGCGAAGGAATCAGCCCCAGCATTTT
CSARQGGGRRNQPQHF
>TRBJ2-2|TRBV7-6|.|.
TGTGCCAACAGCCCGGCCACCGGGGAGCTGTTTTTT
CANSPATGELFF
>TRBJ2-7|TRBV27|many|.
TGTGCCAGCAGTACCAGACAGGCGTCCTACGAGCAGTACTTC
CASSTRQASYEQYF
>TRBJ2-5|TRBV19|few|TRBD2
TGTGCCAGTACCCGAGGGACCCTAGCGGGAGCGGGAGAGACCCAGTACTTC
CASTRGTLAGAGETQYF
>TRBJ2-2|TRBV11-3|many|.
TGTGCCAGCAGCGGCCTTGGTCCGGAGCTGTTTTTT
CASSGLGPELFF
>TRBJ2-5|TRBV3-1|many|TRBD2
TGTGCCAGCAGCCCCGTCGCGGGAGGGCCTGGGGAGACCCAGTACTTC
CASSPVAGGPGETQYF
>TRBJ2-1|TRBV19|few|TRBD2
TGTGCCAGTAGTATTTCGGGACTAGCCAAATACAATGAGCAGTTCTTC
CASSISGLAKYNEQFF
>TRBJ2-2|TRBV19|.|TRBD1
TGTGCCAGTCTTAGACAGGGGACGACGAACGGCGGGGAGCTGTTTTTT
CASLRQGTTNGGELFF
>TRBJ1-1|TRBV20-1|many|.
TGCAGTGCTATTCTCGCGGGACCGAGGAGGGGGACTGAAGCTTTCTTT
CSAILAGPRRGTEAFF
>TRBJ1-5|TRBV30|many|.
TGTGCCTGGAGTGAAGGCGCAGGGTGGAATCAGCCCCAGCATTTT
CAWSEGAGWNQPQHF
>TRBJ2-5|TRBV12-5|many|.
TGTGCTAGTGGCTTACAGGGTGGTCTGGTGGGGCAAGAGACCCAGTACTTC
CASGLQGGLVGQETQYF
>TRBJ1-6|TRBV6-2/TRBV6-3|.|.
TGTGCCAGCATGCAGGGTTGGAATTCACCCCTCCACTTT
CASMQGWNSPLHF
>TRBJ2-3|TRBV19|many|TRBD1
TGTGCCAGTACCGATAATAGGGGGCTAGGATCAGATACGCAGTATTTT
CASTDNRGLGSDTQYF
>TRBJ1-3|TRBV20-1|.|.
TGCAGTGCTAGTACAGGAAACACCATATATTTT
CSASTGNTIYF
>TRBJ1-1|TRBV18|many|.
TGTGCCAGCTCACCAAAACCTGATTCGGGCACTGAAGCTTTCTTT
CASSPKPDSGTEAFF
>TRBJ2-7|TRBV6-9|.|TRBD2
TGTGCCAGCAGTTACTCGAAGGGACTAGCGGGATCTTCCTCCTACGAGCAGTACTTC
CASSYSKGLAGSSSYEQYF
>TRBJ2-1|TRBV5-1|few|.
TGCGCCAGCAGCCGCTCCGTCGGAGACTACAATGAGCAGTTCTTC
CASSRSVGDYNEQFF
>TRBJ2-2|TRBV27|many|.
TGTGCCAGCACTGACGCGGGGAGGACGAACACCGGGGAGCTGTTTTTT
CASTDAGRTNTGELFF
>TRBJ1-1|TRBV6-5|.|.
TGTGCCAGCAGTTACGGTGGGTGGGGGGCGGAGACTGAAGCTTTCTTT
CASSYGGWGAETEAFF
>TRBJ2-3|TRBV24-1|many|.
TGTGCCACCAGTGCTCAGCTCTCTTTCGGGACGGATACGCAGTATTTT
CATSAQLSFGTDTQYF
>TRBJ2-1|TRBV7-3|.|TRBD1
TGTGCCAGCAGCTTGAGCCAGGGGGCTCGAAATGAGCAGTTCTTC
CASSLSQGARNEQFF
>TRBJ2-5|TRBV12-5|.|.
TGTGCTAGTGGTTTGGTAAATGAGGCAGGAGAGACCCAGTACTTC
CASGLVNEAGETQYF
>TRBJ2-7|TRBV6-1|many|.
TGTGCCAGCAACCAAGTCACGACGGGACGTTACGAGCAGTACTTC
CASNQVTTGRYEQYF
>TRBJ2-3|TRBV5-1|few|TRBD2
TGCGCCAGCAGCTTGGTGGGACTAGCGCTTCCAGATACGCAGTATTTT
CASSLVGLALPDTQYF
>TRBJ2-7|TRBV11-2|many|.
TGTGCCAGCAGGTTAGACAGGCTCTCCTACGAGCAGTACTTC
CASRLDRLSYEQYF
>TRBJ2-1|TRBV7-6|many|TRBD2
TGTGCCAGCAGATCGCTAGCGGGAGGAGGCAATGAGCAGTTCTTC
CASRSLAGGGNEQFF
>TRBJ2-7|TRBV11-2|many|.
TGTGCCAGCCCCGCACCCTCAGCCCCCTACGAGCAGTACTTC
CASPAPSAPYEQYF
>TRBJ2-3|TRBV11-2|many|.
TGTGCCAGCAGCTCACAAAATACGCAGTATTTT
CASSSQNTQYF
>TRBJ2-2|TRBV12-3/TRBV12-4|.|.
TGTGCCAGCAGTTTACCGGGGAAGAACACCGGGGAGCTGTTTTTT
CASSLPGKNTGELFF
>TRBJ2-1|TRBV3-1|once|TRBD2
TGTGCCACCAAGCTGGCTAGCGGGAGAAATGAGCAGCTCTTC
CATKLASGRNEQLF
>TRBJ2-7|TRBV12-3/TRBV12-4|many|.
TGTGCCAGCACCTGGGGCAGTTATTCCTACGAGCAGTACTTC
CASTWGSYSYEQYF
>TRBJ2-5|TRBV12-5|many|TRBD2
TGTGCTAGTGCTTCCGGCGGGGGACAAGAGACCCAGTACTTC
CASASGGGQETQYF
>TRBJ2-3|TRBV5-1|many|TRBD2
TGCGCCAGCAGCTTTGGTCTCGGCGGGAGGGGGACAGATACGCAGTATTTT
CASSFGLGGRGTDTQYF
>TRBJ2-4|TRBV20-1|many|.
TGCAGTGCGGGAATTCTAGCCAAAAACATTCAGTACTTC
CSAGILAKNIQYF
>TRBJ2-5|TRBV28|many|.
TGTGCCAGCACCCCCCAGGGGCCGGGGGAGACCCAGTACTTC
CASTPQGPGETQYF
>TRBJ2-1|TRBV27|many|.
TGTGCCAGCAGCTTCGGCCCGGGACTTGAGCAGTTCTTC
CASSFGPGLEQFF
>TRBJ1-2|TRBV19|few|.
TGTGCCAGTGGTAACGGCGACAGCTATGGCTACACCTTC
CASGNGDSYGYTF
>TRBJ1-2|TRBV12-5|many|TRBD1
TGTGCTAGGACAGGGACAGGGAATTCGGGCTACACCTTC
CARTGTGNSGYTF
>TRBJ2-7|TRBV28|many|.
TGTGCCAGCCACGGAGCCTACGAGCAGTACTTC
CASHGAYEQYF
>TRBJ1-5|TRBV28|many|.
TGTGCCAGCAGCAAGACGATGGGTCAGCCCCAGCATTTT
CASSKTMGQPQHF
>TRBJ1-2|TRBV6-1|few|TRBD1
TGTGCCAGCAGTGAAAAGTGGCAGGGGGATGGCTACACCTTC
CASSEKWQGDGYTF
>TRBJ2-3|TRBV28|.|TRBD2
TGTGCCAGCAGTCTGACTAGCGGGAGCTACACAGATACGCAGTATTTT
CASSLTSGSYTDTQYF
>TRBJ2-6|TRBV11-3|few|TRBD1
TGTGCCAGCAGCCGCAGGGACAGGGTCTCTGGGGCCAACGTCCTGACTTTC
CASSRRDRVSGANVLTF
>TRBJ2-5|TRBV5-5|.|.
TGTGCCAGCAGCTACTCGCGGGACCGTCAAGAGACCCAGTACTTC
CASSYSRDRQETQYF
>TRBJ2-1|TRBV27|.|TRBD2
TGTGCCAGCAGTATTAGCGGGATGGAAGGCTCCTACAATGAGCAGTTCTTC
CASSISGMEGSYNEQFF